The present T cell receptor beta chain was sequenced within a study of STAT5B mutations in CD4+ large granular lymphocyte leukemia. Germline V gene lookup returns CDR1 WSHSY and CDR2 SAAADI. V lost 7 bases to trimming and J lost 0 bases, with 7 bases between them. CDR3 length: 14 residues. About this clone: Its antigen remains unidentified.

Original data processing: Lowest detectable productive clonotype frequency was 2.59 x 10-5. TCRdb keeps only in-frame clones here, not all; method: immunoSEQ multiplex PCR. That table gives V, J and clone size, and the DNA gave D and trimming. Of some 29,000 clones listed, under 85% are singletons. General study findings and limits: Data were not HLA-matched across samples. TRBV06-family usage was enriched in top patient clones (8/27) versus controls (2/35). About 26% of private leukemic clonotypes occurred rarely in other patients' non-leukemic repertoires.

The sequenced material came from CD4+ T cells from blood buffy coats. The chain uses TRBV10-2 and TRBJ1-6, with D hard to call. The TCR originated in a human donor in good health. The CDR3 is CASTRSSYNSPLHF. CDR3 sequence (DNA): TGCGCCAGCACCAGGAGCTCCTATAATTCACCCCTCCACTTT.